This T cell receptor (beta chain) was sequenced for a study of HIV-infected patients and healthy controls. Study-level findings and limits: Healthy controls carried many MAIT alpha-chain CDR3s, while HIV+ repertoires had few. Slight age and sex differences between study cohorts did not explain the diversity differences.

Alpha and beta constant-region primers primed reverse transcription of about 0.5 ug RNA. Separate chain-specific third strand synthesis with multiplexing indices produced the alpha and beta libraries. Ligation attached cDNA to a 5' RACE adapter that carried a random hexamer and SP2 site. TCRdb reprocessed the 5' RACE reads with MiXCR, giving one entry per CDR3 protein. The data contain more than 15,000 distinct CDR3 sequences, under 9.5% of them singletons. The V and J ends lost 0 bases and 5 bases respectively, with 5 bases between them. CDR3 length: 13 residues. Germline values: CDR1 LGHNA, CDR2 YNFKEQ. This clonotype was observed a few times. Its antigen is as yet unknown. Whole blood was used without fractionation, so all unsorted peripheral T cells were included.

The specimen was blood. The clonotype was recovered from an adult in good health. V usage is TRBV4-2 and J usage is TRBJ1-5; D not certain. The CDR3 DNA follows: TGTGCCAGCAGCCAAGATGGGCATCAGCCCCAGCATTTT. Its protein is CASSQDGHQPQHF.